A selection of T cell receptor beta chains follows, all from one sample in a study of blood T cells in healthy people across ages. A single record per CDR3 protein comes from TCRdb applying MiXCR to the 5' RACE reads. Of roughly 1,500,000 distinct CDR3 sequences listed, around 42% are singletons. Sample: blood. The receptors shown here come from a woman between 18 and 29 years old in good health. CDR3s include the opening cysteine and the closing phenylalanine or tryptophan. A D gene is named only where the DNA matches it firmly. For some rows the clone size is stated as once, few or many, or as a class when expanded; others skip it.

>TRBJ1-1|TRBV27|TRBD1|few
TGTGCCAGCAGTCCAAGGACAGGGGGCGCTGAAGCTTTCTTT
CASSPRTGGAEAFF
>TRBJ1-5|TRBV2|.|few
TGTGCCAGCAGAGGAGATAATCAGCCCCAGCATTTT
CASRGDNQPQHF
>TRBJ1-2|TRBV3-1|.|.
TGTGCCAGCAGCCAAGATCCCTACCTAGGGAGGAATGGCTACACCTTC
CASSQDPYLGRNGYTF
>TRBJ1-2|TRBV3-1|.|.
TGTGCCAGCAGCCAAATTGCACGAGGGGTCTATGGCTACACCTTC
CASSQIARGVYGYTF
>TRBJ1-5|TRBV27|.|.
TGTGCCAGCAGTTTAGTCGGGGGTCGCAATCAGCCCCAGCATTTT
CASSLVGGRNQPQHF
>TRBJ2-2|TRBV10-3|TRBD2|.
TGTGCCACCCGGACTAGCGGGGGGCAGACGAACACCGGGGAGCTGTTTTTT
CATRTSGGQTNTGELFF
>TRBJ1-1|TRBV4-1|.|.
TGCGCCAGCAGCCAAGAGGGCGGGGGGATGAACACTGAAGCTTTCTTT
CASSQEGGGMNTEAFF
>TRBJ2-4|TRBV6-1|.|.
TGTGCCAGCAGTGAACCGGTTAGTAATGAGCAGTACTTC
CASSEPVSNEQYF
>TRBJ2-1|TRBV7-9|.|.
TGTGCCAGCAGCTTAATCCCCCCAGGCCAAGAGACCCAGTTCTTC
CASSLIPPGQETQFF
>TRBJ2-7|TRBV20-1|.|few
TGCAGTGCTAGGGACGGTAAAGGAGTAAGCTACGAGCAGTACTTC
CSARDGKGVSYEQYF
>TRBJ1-4|TRBV18|TRBD1|.
TGTGCCAGCTCACGCTACCCGGGACAGGGGGATGAAAAACTGTTTTTT
CASSRYPGQGDEKLFF
>TRBJ1-1|TRBV6-1|.|few
TGTGCCAGCGACGACCGCGGCTACACTGAAGCTTTCTTT
CASDDRGYTEAFF
>TRBJ2-7|TRBV5-4|.|.
TGTGCCAGCAGCCTCCCCTCCGAGGGGAGTTACGAGCAGTACTTC
CASSLPSEGSYEQYF
>TRBJ1-2|TRBV4-1|.|.
TGCGCCAGCAGCCCACCGGGGGGGGAGTTTAACTATGGCTACACCTTC
CASSPPGGEFNYGYTF
>TRBJ1-2|TRBV5-1|.|.
TGCGCCAGCAGCTTCGAACAGGGTTGGGATGGCTACACCTTC
CASSFEQGWDGYTF
>TRBJ1-2|TRBV27|TRBD1|few
TGTGCCAGCAGTTTAAGGGGACAGGGGAGAACCTTCTATGGCTACACCTTC
CASSLRGQGRTFYGYTF
>TRBJ2-3|TRBV20-1|TRBD2|few
TGCAGTGCTAGATCGGGCGGGGGGATAATAGATACGCAGTATTTT
CSARSGGGIIDTQYF
>TRBJ2-1|TRBV20-1|TRBD2|.
TGCAGTGCTAGAGATCTCCGAGGAGTTAGCGGGGCTTACAATGAGCAGTTCTTC
CSARDLRGVSGAYNEQFF
>TRBJ1-4|TRBV30|.|.
TGTGCCTGGAGTTGGTCTAATCGAAATGAAAAACTGTTTTTT
CAWSWSNRNEKLFF
>TRBJ2-1|TRBV7-2|.|.
TGTGCCAGCAGCTTAGATCCGGCTACCGGTTTGCAGTTCTTC
CASSLDPATGLQFF
>TRBJ2-5|TRBV10-3|TRBD1|.
TGTGCCATCAGCCCGGGACAGGGAAAAGAGACCCAGTACTTC
CAISPGQGKETQYF
>TRBJ2-1|TRBV18|.|.
TGTGCCAGCTCACCACCGGGCTTAGTTGGTAGGTGGGAGTTCTTC
CASSPPGLVGRWEFF
>TRBJ1-2|TRBV20-1|.|.
TGCAGTACAAGCTACGGGGCCCCTATGCAGGATGGCTACACCTTC
CSTSYGAPMQDGYTF
>TRBJ2-3|TRBV6-5|TRBD1|.
TGTGCCAGCAGTTCCCCGGGACAGGGTTTATCCGATACGCAGTATTTT
CASSSPGQGLSDTQYF
>TRBJ1-6|TRBV3-1|.|.
TGTGCCAGCAGCCCCAGCGGGGCAGGTGCTGGTTCACCCCTCCACTTT
CASSPSGAGAGSPLHF
>TRBJ2-4|TRBV20-1|.|few
TGCAGTGCTCCGGACGGTGCCAAAAACATTCAGTACTTC
CSAPDGAKNIQYF
>TRBJ2-7|TRBV2|.|many
TGTGCCAGCAGCGGGGAAACCTACGAGCAGTACTTC
CASSGETYEQYF
>TRBJ2-5|TRBV3-1|.|once
TGTGCCAGCAGCCAAGTAACTACCCAAGCGGCAGGAAATGAGCAGTACTTC
CASSQVTTQAAGNEQYF
>TRBJ1-1|TRBV5-6|.|.
TGTGCCAGCAGCTTGGGGTCCATACGGGGCACTGAAGCTTTCTTT
CASSLGSIRGTEAFF
>TRBJ2-5|TRBV20-1|TRBD2|.
TGCAGTGCAGTAGGACTAGCTCCAGAGACCCAGTACTTC
CSAVGLAPETQYF
>TRBJ2-1|TRBV6-5|.|few
TGTGCCAGCAGTTACTCCCCAGGGAGCTCCTACAATGAGAAGTTCTTC
CASSYSPGSSYNEKFF
>TRBJ1-4|TRBV20-1|TRBD1|.
TGCAGTGCTAGTGGGACAGGGGATAATGAAAAACTGTTTTTT
CSASGTGDNEKLFF
>TRBJ1-2|TRBV12-3/TRBV12-4|.|few
TGTGCCAGCAGTTTAGCTCGGGGTGTCACCTATGGCTACACCTTC
CASSLARGVTYGYTF
>TRBJ2-1|TRBV15|TRBD1|many
TGTGCCACCACCCCCAACAGGGGGAGTAATGAGCAGTTCTTC
CATTPNRGSNEQFF
>TRBJ1-5|TRBV12-3/TRBV12-4|TRBD1|.
TGTGCCAGCAGTGCGACAGGGGGGCCCAATCAGCCCCAGCATTTT
CASSATGGPNQPQHF
>TRBJ1-1|TRBV9|.|.
TGTGCCAGCAGCGTAGGAGAAGAAGGATGGCCTGAAGCTTTCTTT
CASSVGEEGWPEAFF
>TRBJ2-3|TRBV20-1|TRBD2|many
TGCAGTGCTAGAGATTGGGGGGGTTCAGCCACAGATACGCAGTATTTT
CSARDWGGSATDTQYF
>TRBJ2-7|TRBV12-3/TRBV12-4|.|few
TGTGCCAGCAGTACCGGGTTTAACGAGCAGTACTTC
CASSTGFNEQYF
>TRBJ2-7|TRBV4-2|.|.
TGTGCCAGCGGCCAGACTAGTACCCACGAGCAGTACTTC
CASGQTSTHEQYF
>TRBJ2-6|TRBV3-1|TRBD1|.
TGTGCCAGCAGTCTCCTCGGGACAGACCCTGGGGCCAACGTCCTGACTTTC
CASSLLGTDPGANVLTF
>TRBJ1-5|TRBV4-2|.|many
TGTGCCAGCAGCCAAGATCTAGGCAATCAGCCCCAGCATTTT
CASSQDLGNQPQHF
>TRBJ1-2|TRBV3-1|TRBD1|.
TGTGCCTGCAGCCCGACAGGGGGTGGCTACACCTTC
CACSPTGGGYTF
>TRBJ2-7|TRBV20-1|TRBD2|few
TGCAGTGCTAGTCTAGCGGGCCCCCTCTACGAGCAGTACTTC
CSASLAGPLYEQYF
>TRBJ1-1|TRBV13|TRBD1|few
TGTGCCAGCAGCCCCCCCGGGACAGGAGACACTGAAGCTTTCTTT
CASSPPGTGDTEAFF
>TRBJ1-3|TRBV7-9|.|.
TGTGCCAGCAGCTTAGCCGTCACAGATCTCTCTGGAAACACCATATATTTT
CASSLAVTDLSGNTIYF
>TRBJ2-1|TRBV20-1|TRBD2|few
TGCAGTGCCAACGGGGCGGGAGAGGTGTACAATGAGCAGTTCTTC
CSANGAGEVYNEQFF
>TRBJ2-3|TRBV20-1|.|.
TGCAGTGCGGCACTAGCTCTGGCAGATACGCAGTATTTT
CSAALALADTQYF
>TRBJ2-6|TRBV18|TRBD1|few
TGTGCCAGCTCAAGGGACAGGGTGGTTTCCAACGTCCTGACTTTC
CASSRDRVVSNVLTF
>TRBJ2-7|TRBV6-5|.|.
TGTGCCAGCAGGGACCCCCAAGACGAGCAGTACTTC
CASRDPQDEQYF
>TRBJ2-7|TRBV30|.|.
TGTGCCTGGAGTGTACGAGGGAACGAGCAGTACTTC
CAWSVRGNEQYF
>TRBJ2-1|TRBV6-1|.|.
TGTGCCAGCAGTGAACGAGTTGGGTACAATGAGCAGTTCTTC
CASSERVGYNEQFF
>TRBJ1-3|TRBV18|.|few
TGTGCCAGCTCACCCGCCGGCTCTGGAAACACCATATATTTT
CASSPAGSGNTIYF
>TRBJ1-2|TRBV4-1|TRBD1|.
TGCGCCAGCAGCCAGCTACAGACAGGGGCCTATGACTACACCTTC
CASSQLQTGAYDYTF
>TRBJ2-1|TRBV2|.|.
TGTGCCAGCAGTGATGAGGGGTACAATGAGCAGTTCTTC
CASSDEGYNEQFF
>TRBJ2-7|TRBV10-3|.|.
TGTGCCATCAGTGGGACAGGGAGGGGGCCCTACGAGCAGTACTTC
CAISGTGRGPYEQYF
>TRBJ2-7|TRBV29-1|.|.
TGCAGCGTACGAAAGACAGCCTCCTACGAGCAGTACTTC
CSVRKTASYEQYF
>TRBJ2-5|TRBV12-3/TRBV12-4|TRBD2|few
TGTGCCAGCAGTTTCGGGGGGACGGAGGAGACCCAGTACTTC
CASSFGGTEETQYF
>TRBJ1-2|TRBV7-9|.|.
TGTGCCAGCAGCTTGTATAGTACTAACTATGGCTACACCTTC
CASSLYSTNYGYTF
>TRBJ1-1|TRBV9|TRBD1|.
TGTGCCAGCAGCGCTCCCTATGGTCCGACAGGGACCAAGAACACTGAAGCTTTCTTT
CASSAPYGPTGTKNTEAFF
>TRBJ2-3|TRBV4-2|.|few
TGTGCCAGCAGCCAGGGGGCCGGGACCAGCAGCACAGATACGCAGTATTTT
CASSQGAGTSSTDTQYF